The next 9 T cell receptor beta chains were all read from a single sample in a study of identical twins. TCRdb re-called the 5' RACE reads through MiXCR, storing one row per CDR3 protein. This table holds 500,000 or so distinct CDR3 sequences, 13% to 15% found once. These data were also reused for a study on yellow fever vaccine responses in identical twins.

Input material: CD4+ T cells sorted from blood. Receptors were obtained from a woman aged 18-29 years in good health.

The V and J genes are TRBV10-3 and TRBJ2-3; D gene unclear. CDR1 and CDR2 from the germline V gene are ENHRY and SYGVKD. V shed 2 bases and J shed 2 bases, with 11 bases lying between them. The CDR3 consists of 15 residues. CDR3 in amino acids: CAISEGSFLTDTQYF. CDR3 sequence (DNA): TGTGCCATCAGTGAGGGCTCCTTCCTCACAGATACGCAGTATTTT.

The chain joins TRBV20-1 to TRBJ2-7; D call uncertain. Germline V gene sequence: CDR1 DFQATT, CDR2 SNEGSKA (reference sequence). The CDR3 sequence is 12 residues long. Trimming shortened V by 3 bases and J by 2 bases, and 8 bases separated the two germline ends. In DNA, the CDR3 is TGCAGTGCTAGGAGTGTCGCCTACGAGCAGTACTTC. Its translation: CSARSVAYEQYF.

The chain is built from TRBV11-2 and TRBJ1-1, with D maybe TRBD1 (5 bases). Per germline, CDR1 SGHAT and CDR2 FQNNGV. This CDR3 spans 15 amino acids. Trimming left V 2 bases short and J 5 bases short, with 15 bases between. The CDR3 region has the DNA TGTGCCAGCAGCTTACCCCTAGGGGCCACGACTGAAGCTTTCTTT. It specifies CASSLPLGATTEAFF. The full variable domain, with the rest looked up from reference TRBV11-2 and TRBJ1-1, is EAGVAQSPRYKIIEKRQSVAFWCNPISGHATLYWYQQILGQGPKLLIQFQNNGVVDDSQLPKDRFSAERLKGVDSTLKIQPAKLEDSAVYLCASSLPLGATTEAFFGQGTRLTVV.

J is TRBJ2-7 and V is TRBV6-5, with 11 bases identical to TRBD1. CDR1 and CDR2 (germline): MNHEY, SVGAGI. There are 15 residues in the CDR3. Losses at the gene ends were 5 bases for V and 4 bases for J; bases not matched to a gene: 7. The CDR3 DNA follows: TGTGCCAGCAGTACTCGGGACAGGGGGGTTTACGAGCAGTACTTC. Amino acid sequence: CASSTRDRGVYEQYF.

The rearrangement uses TRBV7-2 and TRBJ2-5; 8 bases fit TRBD1. Germline V gene data show CDR1 as SGHTA and CDR2 as FQGNSA. The length of the CDR3 is 17 residues. Germline trimming cut 5 bases from V and 2 bases from J; bases unmatched to any gene: 13. Written as DNA, the CDR3 is TGTGCCAGCAGCCTATTCCAACGGACAGGGACGCAAGAGACCCAGTACTTC. Its translation: CASSLFQRTGTQETQYF.

The chain couples TRBV6-5 to TRBJ1-3; no firm D call. Germline CDR1 MNHEY, CDR2 SVGAGI. V lost 11 bases, J lost 4 bases, and 9 bases lay in between. This CDR3 is built from 11 residues. The DNA for the CDR3 is TGTGCCGCACAACAGGGAAACACCATATATTTT. Its protein product is CAAQQGNTIYF.

This clonotype has just a few counts. The V and J genes are TRBV20-1 and TRBJ1-2; TRBD1 matches at 9 bases. The V and J ends lost 4 bases and 6 bases, in that order; junction bases with no gene match: 6. The CDR3 totals 13 residues. Germline V gene sequence: CDR1 DFQATT, CDR2 SNEGSKA (reference sequence). As DNA, the CDR3 is TGCAGTGCTATGAAGACAGGGGGACATGGCTACACCTTC. It codes for CSAMKTGGHGYTF.

The rearrangement uses TRBV15 and TRBJ1-1; no firm D call. Between the trimmed V and J ends, which lost 0 bases and 1 base, there was a span of 9 bases. This CDR3 has 15 amino acids. Germline V gene data show CDR1 as LNHNV and CDR2 as YYDKDF (reference sequence). The CDR3 region is CATSRDKGWNTEAFF. DNA for the CDR3: TGTGCCACCAGCAGAGATAAGGGTTGGAACACTGAAGCTTTCTTT.

This clonotype was recorded many times. This chain uses TRBV7-2 with TRBJ1-3; the D is unclear. CDR3 length: 15 residues. In germline, CDR1 is SGHTA, CDR2 FQGNSA. Between the trimmed V and J ends, which lost 5 bases and 0 bases, there was a span of 11 bases. The DNA for the CDR3 is TGTGCCAGCAGCCGCGTATCTTCCTCTGGAAACACCATATATTTT. Protein: CASSRVSSSGNTIYF.